These 14 T cell receptor beta chains were all obtained from the same sample, sequenced in a study of blood T cell repertoires in COVID-19. The protocol was immunoSEQ multiplex PCR, while the TCRdb copy is restricted to in-frame clones and leaves out a portion. The sample lists 30,000 to 40,000 clones, 75% to 90% occurring once. The sequenced sample was peripheral blood. These receptors came from a man aged 55 to 70 with active or convalescent COVID-19.

The gene calls are TRBV4-2 and TRBJ1-5; the D gene is possibly TRBD1 (5 bases). The CDR3 runs 14 residues. CDR1 is LGHNA and CDR2 is YNFKEQ in the germline V gene. The ends were cut back, 4 bases at V and 0 bases at J, with 7 bases in the middle. CDR3 DNA: TGTGCCAGCAGCCCTCAGGGTAGCAATCAGCCCCAGCATTTT. Translation gives CASSPQGSNQPQHF.

The V call is TRBV5-4, the J call TRBJ2-3; D might be TRBD2 (6 bases). The CDR3 has 17 residues. Germline loops: CDR1 SGHNT, CDR2 YYREEE (reference sequence). V dropped 3 bases and J dropped 1 base, with 18 bases sitting between them. This chain's CDR3 is CASSSQGRAGRTDTQYF. CDR3 DNA: TGTGCCAGCAGCTCCCAGGGTCGGGCGGGGCGCACAGATACGCAGTATTTT.

This clone occurred a few times. The V call is TRBV3-1 (or the pseudogene TRBV3-2), the J call TRBJ2-1; 8 bases line up with TRBD1. V lost 7 bases to trimming and J lost 3 bases; unmatched junction nucleotides: 17. CDR1 LGHDT and CDR2 YNNKEL come from the germline V gene (reference sequence). This CDR3 region has 18 residues. The CDR3 spells CASKPTGAVTLDYNEQFF. CDR3 in DNA: TGTGCCAGCAAGCCGACAGGGGCCGTAACCTTAGACTACAATGAGCAGTTCTTC.

The chain couples TRBV19 to TRBJ1-4; tentatively, D is TRBD1 (6 bases). V shed 7 bases and J shed 4 bases, with 13 bases lying between them. Germline lookup yields CDR1 LNHDA and CDR2 SQIVND (reference sequence). The CDR3 totals 14 residues. CDR3 sequence: CASKPTGYNEKLFF. DNA for the CDR3: TGTGCCAGTAAGCCGACAGGCTATAATGAAAAACTGTTTTTT.

This chain joins TRBV20-1 and TRBJ1-1; D not certain. Trimming stripped 5 bases from V and 5 bases from J, with 9 bases between. Per germline, CDR1 DFQATT and CDR2 SNEGSKA (reference sequence). The CDR3 runs 11 residues. The CDR3 nucleotides are TGCAGTGCTCTAATCGGGACTGAAGCTTTCTTT. Translating gives CSALIGTEAFF.

The chain is built from TRBV3-1 (or the pseudogene TRBV3-2) and TRBJ2-1; 12 nucleotides align to TRBD2. The CDR3 covers 13 residues. After removal of 4 bases from V and 13 bases from J, the junction contained 5 bases not matched to a gene. Germline V gives CDR1 LGHDT, CDR2 YNNKEL (reference sequence). CDR3 DNA sequence: TGTGCCAGCAGCCCCCTAGCGGGAGGGCCCCAGTTCTTC. Translating it yields CASSPLAGGPQFF.

This clone came up once. The chain recombines TRBV18 with TRBJ2-4; 8 nucleotides line up with TRBD1. The ends lost 4 bases at V and 0 bases at J; junction bases unmatched: 5. The CDR3 totals 16 residues. Germline V gene data show CDR1 as KGHSH and CDR2 as LQKENI. This chain's CDR3 is CASSQGQGLAKNIQYF. The CDR3 DNA sequence: TGTGCCAGCTCACAAGGACAGGGCTTAGCCAAAAACATTCAGTACTTC.

J is TRBJ2-1 and V is TRBV10-2; 8 bases fit TRBD1. CDR3 length: 14 amino acids. Germline V gene lookup returns CDR1 WSHSY and CDR2 SAAADI. V trimming: 4 bases; J trimming: 6 bases; junction bases outside the gene matches: 5. DNA of the CDR3: TGCGCCAGCAGTGCATACAGGGGGTCCAATGAGCAGTTCTTC. Protein: CASSAYRGSNEQFF.

A few counts support this clone. V and J are TRBV5-1 and TRBJ2-1, with TRBD2 identical over 9 bases. The CDR3 is 19 residues long. V gave up 6 bases and J gave up 3 bases; unmatched junction bases: 19. From germline, CDR1 is SGHRS and CDR2 YFSETQ. This chain's CDR3 is CASNKGSDGLASLYNEQFF. The CDR3 DNA is TGCGCCAGCAATAAGGGATCCGACGGACTAGCGTCCCTCTACAATGAGCAGTTCTTC. The variable domain in full, with the rest retrieved from reference TRBV5-1 and TRBJ2-1, is KAGVTQTPRYLIKTRGQQVTLSCSPISGHRSVSWYQQTPGQGLQFLFEYFSETQRNKGNFPGRFSGRQFSNSRSEMNVSTLELGDSALYLCASNKGSDGLASLYNEQFFGPGTRLTVL.

The CDR3 DNA is TGTGCCAGCAGCGAAGAGGGGAGCGGGCAGCCCCAGCATTTT. Encoded protein: CASSEEGSGQPQHF. The V and J genes are TRBV7-9 and TRBJ1-5, with D possibly TRBD1 on 5 matching bases. This CDR3 has 14 residues. The V gene's germline CDR1 is SEHNR and CDR2 FQNEAQ (reference sequence). V lost 5 bases to trimming and J lost 7 bases, with 15 bases between them.

The V gene is TRBV5-4, the J gene TRBJ1-2; weak D call: TRBD1 (6 bases). Trimming removed 3 bases from V and 5 bases from J, with 14 bases in between. CDR3 size: 14 residues. The germline gives CDR1 SGHNT, CDR2 YYREEE (reference sequence). CDR3 bases: TGTGCCAGCAGCTCCTCGGACAGTCTATATGGCTACACCTTC. Translating gives CASSSSDSLYGYTF.

The chain is built from TRBV15 and TRBJ1-5; TRBD1 matches at 9 bases. The CDR3 covers 15 residues. The V segment lost 2 bases and the J segment 6 bases; nucleotides outside the gene matches: 5. The germline gives CDR1 LNHNV, CDR2 YYDKDF (reference sequence). The CDR3 DNA reads TGTGCCACCAGCAGAACCCGGACAGGGGTTCAGCCCCAGCATTTT. Translating gives CATSRTRTGVQPQHF.

This chain uses TRBV7-9 with TRBJ1-4; 9 nucleotides match TRBD1. From germline, CDR1 is SEHNR and CDR2 FQNEAQ (reference sequence). V shed 5 bases, J shed 7 bases, and the junction held 11 bases outside the gene matches. The CDR3 totals 16 residues. The CDR3 DNA reads TGTGCCAGCAGCCCGACGGACAGGGGCCTAACTGAAAAACTGTTTTTT. It encodes CASSPTDRGLTEKLFF.

In this sample, this clone turned up once. This chain links TRBV6-5 with TRBJ1-1; no reliable D call. V lost 10 bases, J lost 8 bases, and 17 bases lay in between. Per germline, CDR1 MNHEY and CDR2 SVGAGI. The length of the CDR3 is 12 residues. In DNA, the CDR3 is TGTGCCACCCGATATGGGAGCGAAGAAGCTTTCTTT. Protein sequence: CATRYGSEEAFF.